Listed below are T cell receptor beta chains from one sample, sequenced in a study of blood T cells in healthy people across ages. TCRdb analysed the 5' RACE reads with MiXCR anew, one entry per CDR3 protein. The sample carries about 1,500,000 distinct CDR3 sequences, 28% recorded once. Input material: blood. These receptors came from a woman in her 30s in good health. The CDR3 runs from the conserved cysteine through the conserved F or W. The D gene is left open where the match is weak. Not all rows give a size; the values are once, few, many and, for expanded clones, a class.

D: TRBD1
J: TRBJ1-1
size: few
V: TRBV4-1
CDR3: CASSQNRGNTEAFF
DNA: TGCGCCAGCAGCCAAAACAGGGGGAACACTGAAGCTTTCTTT

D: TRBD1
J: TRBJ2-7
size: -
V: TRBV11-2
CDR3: CASSLVYGTGGFEQYF
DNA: TGTGCCAGCAGCTTAGTTTATGGGACAGGGGGCTTCGAGCAGTACTTC

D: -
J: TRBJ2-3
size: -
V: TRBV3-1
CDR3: CASSLPGGGNTDTQYF
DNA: TGTGCCAGCAGCCTTCCGGGCGGGGGCAACACAGATACGCAGTATTTT

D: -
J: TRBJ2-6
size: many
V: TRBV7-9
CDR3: CASSSPAGGANVLTF
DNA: TGTGCCAGCAGCTCCCCGGCCGGAGGGGCCAACGTCCTGACTTTC

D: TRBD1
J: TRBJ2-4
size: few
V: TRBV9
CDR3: CASSPRTGENVQYF
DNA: TGTGCCAGCAGCCCCCGGACAGGGGAAAACGTTCAGTACTTC

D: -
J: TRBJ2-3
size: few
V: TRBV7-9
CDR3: CASSPGRRVDTQYF
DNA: TGTGCCAGCAGCCCCGGACGGCGGGTGGATACGCAGTATTTT

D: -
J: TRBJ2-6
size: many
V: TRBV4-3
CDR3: CASSQDFGAGANVLTF
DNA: TGCGCCAGCAGCCAAGATTTTGGGGCTGGGGCCAACGTCCTGACTTTC

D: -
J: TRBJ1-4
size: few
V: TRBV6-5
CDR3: CASGYTTGGSSEKLFF
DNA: TGTGCCAGCGGTTACACCACCGGGGGCTCGAGTGAAAAACTGTTTTTT

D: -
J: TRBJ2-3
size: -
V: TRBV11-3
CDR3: CASSFGGEVDTQYF
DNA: TGTGCCAGCAGCTTTGGAGGTGAGGTAGATACGCAGTATTTT

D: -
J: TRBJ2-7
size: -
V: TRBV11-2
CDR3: CASSLGVARTWSVEQYF
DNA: TGTGCCAGCAGCTTAGGAGTTGCGAGGACATGGAGCGTGGAGCAGTACTTC

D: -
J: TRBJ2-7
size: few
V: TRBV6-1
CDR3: CASTGDISYEQYF
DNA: TGTGCCAGCACAGGAGACATCTCCTACGAGCAGTACTTC

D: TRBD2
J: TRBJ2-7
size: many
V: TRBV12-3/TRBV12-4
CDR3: CASIVIRTSGRNAYEQYF
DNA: TGTGCCAGCATAGTTATTCGGACTAGCGGGAGAAACGCCTACGAGCAGTACTTC

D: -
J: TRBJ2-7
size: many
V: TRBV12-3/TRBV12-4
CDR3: CASSAYRGSSYEQYF
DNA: TGTGCCAGCAGTGCCTACCGGGGCAGCTCCTACGAGCAGTACTTC

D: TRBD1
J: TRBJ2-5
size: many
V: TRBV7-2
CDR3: CASSFGTAETQYF
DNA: TGTGCCAGCAGCTTCGGGACAGCAGAGACCCAGTACTTC

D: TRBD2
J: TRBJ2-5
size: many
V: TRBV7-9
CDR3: CASSLLGTSGRSGGETQYF
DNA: TGTGCCAGCAGCTTACTTGGGACTAGCGGGAGAAGTGGAGGAGAGACCCAGTACTTC

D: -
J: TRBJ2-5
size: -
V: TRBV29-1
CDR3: CSAQWGVEAQYF
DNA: TGCAGCGCCCAATGGGGGGTCGAGGCCCAGTACTTC

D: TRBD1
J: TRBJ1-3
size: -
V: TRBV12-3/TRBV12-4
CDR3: CASSYRGPFGNTIYF
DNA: TGTGCCAGCAGTTACAGGGGCCCTTTTGGAAACACCATATATTTT

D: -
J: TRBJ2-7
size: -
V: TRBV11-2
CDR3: CASSLRILDDEQYF
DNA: TGTGCCAGCAGCTTAAGAATACTCGACGACGAGCAGTACTTC

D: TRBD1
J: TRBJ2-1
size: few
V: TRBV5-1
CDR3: CASSGTGNGAGEQFF
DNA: TGCGCCAGCTCCGGGACAGGTAACGGGGCAGGTGAGCAGTTCTTC

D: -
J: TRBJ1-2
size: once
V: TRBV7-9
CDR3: CASSYPSGGLGGYTF
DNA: TGTGCCAGCAGCTACCCTTCTGGGGGGCTGGGTGGCTACACCTTC

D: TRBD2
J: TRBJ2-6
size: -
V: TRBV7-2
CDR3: CAARLAGGFSGANVLTF
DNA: TGTGCCGCAAGGCTAGCGGGAGGGTTCTCTGGGGCCAACGTCCTGACTTTC

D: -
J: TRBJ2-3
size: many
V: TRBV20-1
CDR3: CSVSGSTDTQYF
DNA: TGCAGCGTCTCCGGGAGCACAGATACGCAGTATTTT

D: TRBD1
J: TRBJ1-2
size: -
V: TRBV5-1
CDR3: CASSLVQGADTF
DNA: TGCGCCAGCAGCTTGGTTCAGGGGGCGGACACCTTC

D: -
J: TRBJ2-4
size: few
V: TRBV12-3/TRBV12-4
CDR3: CASSTGLLAKNIQYF
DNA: TGTGCCAGCAGTACAGGGCTTTTGGCCAAAAACATTCAGTACTTC

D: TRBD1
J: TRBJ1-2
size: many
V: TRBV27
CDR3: CASSVGQGVGYTF
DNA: TGTGCCAGCAGTGTTGGACAGGGAGTAGGCTACACCTTC

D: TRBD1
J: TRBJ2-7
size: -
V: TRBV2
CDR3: CASIRDRAEQYF
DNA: TGTGCCAGCATTCGGGACAGGGCCGAGCAGTACTTC

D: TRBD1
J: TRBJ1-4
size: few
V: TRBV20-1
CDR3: CSALISGQVNEKLFF
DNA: TGCAGTGCCCTAATAAGTGGACAGGTTAATGAAAAACTGTTTTTT

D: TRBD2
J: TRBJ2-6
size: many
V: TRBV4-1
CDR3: CASSHTLSGGRGANVLTF
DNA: TGCGCCAGCAGCCACACGCTTAGCGGGGGTAGAGGGGCCAACGTCCTGACTTTC

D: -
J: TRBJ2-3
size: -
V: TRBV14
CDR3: CASSYRRLRGVDTQYF
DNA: TGTGCCAGCAGCTACAGACGGCTCAGGGGTGTGGATACGCAGTATTTT

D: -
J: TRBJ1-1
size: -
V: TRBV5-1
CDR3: CASSSGTGSTEAFF
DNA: TGCGCCAGCAGCTCCGGGACGGGGAGCACTGAAGCTTTCTTT

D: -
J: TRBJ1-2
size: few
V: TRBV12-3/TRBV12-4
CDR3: CASRALGGGDVANYGYTF
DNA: TGTGCCAGCAGGGCCTTGGGGGGGGGAGACGTAGCTAACTATGGCTACACCTTC

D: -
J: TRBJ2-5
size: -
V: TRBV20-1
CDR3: CSARSITSLETQYF
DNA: TGCAGTGCTAGATCAATTACTAGCCTCGAGACCCAGTACTTC

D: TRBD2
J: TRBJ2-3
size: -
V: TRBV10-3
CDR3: CAISESITSGGADTQYF
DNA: TGTGCCATCAGTGAGTCGATCACTAGCGGGGGGGCAGATACGCAGTATTTT

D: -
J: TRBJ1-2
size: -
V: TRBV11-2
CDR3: CASKGHNYGYTF
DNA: TGTGCCAGCAAAGGGCATAACTATGGCTACACCTTC

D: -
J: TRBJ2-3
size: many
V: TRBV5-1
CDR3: CASSSTHHSTDTQYF
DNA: TGCGCCAGCAGCTCTACGCATCATAGCACAGATACGCAGTATTTT

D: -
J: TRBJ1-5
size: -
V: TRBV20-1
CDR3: CSAIEAGGNQPQHF
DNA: TGCAGTGCTATTGAGGCGGGGGGCAATCAGCCCCAGCATTTT

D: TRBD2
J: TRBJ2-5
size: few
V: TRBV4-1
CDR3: CASSQGSGGTREQYF
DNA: TGCGCCAGCAGCCAAGGCAGCGGGGGAACGAGAGAGCAGTACTTC

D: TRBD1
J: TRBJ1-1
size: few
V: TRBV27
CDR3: CASSADRANTEAFF
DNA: TGTGCCAGCAGTGCCGACAGGGCGAACACTGAAGCTTTCTTT

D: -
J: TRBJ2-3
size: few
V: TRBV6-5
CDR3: CASSYSKLFSPDTQYF
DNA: TGTGCCAGCAGTTACTCGAAACTATTTAGCCCAGATACGCAGTATTTT

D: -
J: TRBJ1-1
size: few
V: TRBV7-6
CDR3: CASSLAETANTEAFF
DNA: TGTGCCAGCAGCTTAGCGGAGACAGCGAACACTGAAGCTTTCTTT

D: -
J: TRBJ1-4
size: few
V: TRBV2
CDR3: CASRQAYEKLFF
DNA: TGTGCCAGCAGGCAGGCTTATGAAAAACTGTTTTTT

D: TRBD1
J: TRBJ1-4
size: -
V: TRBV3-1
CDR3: CASSQATGVKEKLFF
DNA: TGTGCCAGCAGCCAAGCGACAGGGGTCAAGGAAAAACTGTTTTTT

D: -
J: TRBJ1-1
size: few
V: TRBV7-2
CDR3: CASSLAKWDTEAFF
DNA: TGTGCCAGCAGCTTAGCGAAGTGGGACACTGAAGCTTTCTTT

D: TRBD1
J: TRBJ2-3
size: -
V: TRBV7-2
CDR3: CASSLSTGEADTQYF
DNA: TGTGCCAGCAGCTTATCGACAGGGGAAGCAGATACGCAGTATTTT

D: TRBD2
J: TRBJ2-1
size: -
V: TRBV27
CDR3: CASSLSSGRAQNEQFF
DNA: TGTGCCAGCAGTTTATCTAGCGGGAGGGCCCAAAATGAGCAGTTCTTC

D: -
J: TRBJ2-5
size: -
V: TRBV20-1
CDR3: CSARGTGSGGETQYF
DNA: TGCAGTGCTAGGGGAACAGGGTCGGGTGGGGAGACCCAGTACTTC

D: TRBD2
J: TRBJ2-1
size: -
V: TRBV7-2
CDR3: CASSLVSGGAGNEQFF
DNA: TGTGCCAGCAGCTTAGTAAGCGGGGGGGCGGGTAATGAGCAGTTCTTC

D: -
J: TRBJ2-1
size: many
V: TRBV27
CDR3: CASSQTGRYEQFF
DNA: TGTGCCAGCAGCCAGACCGGGCGGTATGAGCAGTTCTTC

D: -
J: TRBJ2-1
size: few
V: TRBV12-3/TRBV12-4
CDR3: CASSFGDYSYNEQFF
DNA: TGTGCCAGCAGTTTCGGTGATTACTCCTACAATGAGCAGTTCTTC

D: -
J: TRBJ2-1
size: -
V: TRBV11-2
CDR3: CASSLMGPRFNEQFF
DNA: TGTGCCAGCAGCTTAATGGGACCGAGATTCAATGAGCAGTTCTTC

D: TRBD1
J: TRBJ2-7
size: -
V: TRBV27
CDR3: CASSLFYRGYEQYF
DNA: TGTGCCAGCAGTTTATTTTACAGGGGGTACGAGCAGTACTTC

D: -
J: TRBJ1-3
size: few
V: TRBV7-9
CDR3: CASSLAFSGNTIYF
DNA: TGTGCCAGCAGCTTAGCGTTCTCTGGAAACACCATATATTTT

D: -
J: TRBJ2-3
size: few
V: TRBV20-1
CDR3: CSAEIRGDGTDTQYF
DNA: TGCAGTGCGGAAATCAGGGGGGATGGCACAGATACGCAGTATTTT

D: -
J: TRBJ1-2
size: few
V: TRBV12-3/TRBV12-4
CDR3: CASSFGVVEGYTF
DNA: TGTGCCAGCAGTTTCGGGGTAGTAGAAGGCTACACCTTC

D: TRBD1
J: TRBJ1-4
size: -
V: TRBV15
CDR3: CATSRLQGGDEKRFF
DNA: TGTGCCACCAGCAGACTCCAGGGGGGGGATGAAAAACGGTTTTTT

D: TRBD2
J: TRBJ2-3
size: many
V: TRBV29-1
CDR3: CSVEDLAGGDTQYF
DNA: TGCAGCGTTGAAGATCTAGCGGGCGGGGATACGCAGTATTTT

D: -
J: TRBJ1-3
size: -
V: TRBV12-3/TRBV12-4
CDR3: CASSLALRSGNTIYF
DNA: TGTGCCAGCAGTTTAGCGCTCAGGAGCGGAAACACCATATATTTT

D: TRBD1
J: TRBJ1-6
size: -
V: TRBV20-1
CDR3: CSARVQGTDNSPLHF
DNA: TGCAGTGCTAGAGTTCAGGGGACAGATAATTCACCCCTCCACTTT

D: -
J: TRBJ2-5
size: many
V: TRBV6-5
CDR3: CASRMNSVLGSETQYF
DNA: TGTGCCAGCAGGATGAATTCCGTACTGGGGAGTGAGACCCAGTACTTC